Each of the 14 T cell receptor beta chains below was sequenced from the same sample in a study of blood T cell repertoires in COVID-19. Clones were read by immunoSEQ multiplex PCR, and TCRdb kept only the in-frame ones, dropping some. The table records some 200,000 clones, around 81% of them present only once. Specimen: peripheral blood. The receptors were gathered from a woman aged 40-49 years with COVID-19, enrolled during active disease.

V and J are TRBV20-1 and TRBJ2-1; 9 bases are shared with TRBD1. The CDR3 is 12 amino acids. CDR1 and CDR2 (germline): DFQATT, SNEGSKA (reference sequence). The V segment lost 3 bases and the J segment 16 bases; nucleotides outside the gene matches: 10. DNA for the CDR3: TGCAGTGCTAGTTCCCCGGGACAGGGTACATTCTTC. Translated, it gives CSASSPGQGTFF.

The J gene is TRBJ2-1, the V gene TRBV3-1 (or the pseudogene TRBV3-2), with 7 bases fitting TRBD2. Germline CDR1 and CDR2: LGHDT and YNNKEL (reference sequence). The J segment lost 7 bases and the V segment lost 1 base, leaving 1 base of the junction unmatched. This CDR3 contains 13 residues. The CDR3 nucleotides are TGTGCCAGCAGCCAAGGGGGGGGGAATGAGCAGTTCTTC. Residues: CASSQGGGNEQFF.

The V and J genes are TRBV2 and TRBJ2-3; 7 bases are shared with TRBD2. The V gene end was trimmed by 9 bases and the J gene end by 3 bases; junction bases not matched to a gene: 9. This CDR3 is built from 14 residues. The germline gives CDR1 SNHLY, CDR2 FYNNEI. Written as DNA, the CDR3 is TGTGCCAGAGAGTCTTGGGGGGGGACAGATACGCAGTATTTT. Translated, it gives CARESWGGTDTQYF.

Concerning this clone: Germline and junction disagree at one end, which may indicate a read error. The chain couples TRBV7-7 to TRBJ2-5; 11 nucleotides match TRBD2. Germline V gene lookup returns CDR1 SSHAT and CDR2 FNYEAQ (reference sequence). The length of the CDR3 is 14 residues. CDR3: CASSLAGGLETQYF. CDR3 DNA: TGTGCTAGCAGCTTAGCGGGGGGGTTGGAGACCCAGTACTTC.

The chain joins TRBV7-8 to TRBJ1-5, with a tentative D call TRBD1 (6 bases). The germline gives CDR1 SGHVS, CDR2 FQNEAQ. This CDR3 is 16 amino acids long. With 1 base removed from V and 0 bases from J, the gap between germline ends came to 10 bases. The CDR3 sequence: CASSLGQGHSNQPQHF. CDR3 nucleotide sequence: TGTGCCAGCAGCTTAGGGCAGGGACATAGCAATCAGCCCCAGCATTTT.

The CDR3 loop reads CASSLVAGSGYTF. CDR3 sequence (DNA): TGTGCCAGCAGCTTGGTAGCAGGGTCTGGCTACACCTTC. The genes are TRBV5-6 and TRBJ1-2, with D possibly being TRBD1 (5 bases). The ends were cut back, 0 bases at V and 7 bases at J, with 10 bases in the middle. The CDR3 totals 13 residues. Germline V CDR1 and CDR2: SGHDT, YYEEEE.

The rearrangement joins TRBV3-1 (or the pseudogene TRBV3-2) to TRBJ2-1; tentatively, D is TRBD1 (5 bases). The CDR3 spans 14 residues. Trimming stripped 0 bases from V and 5 bases from J, with 8 bases between. Looked up from germline, CDR1 is LGHDT and CDR2 is YNNKEL (reference sequence). DNA for the CDR3: TGTGCCAGCAGCCAAGATCGACAGAACAATGAGCAGTTCTTC. As protein: CASSQDRQNNEQFF.

CDR3 nucleotides: TGTGCCAGCCGGCTAGCCCTAAGCACAGATACGCAGTATTTT. Encoded protein: CASRLALSTDTQYF. This chain uses TRBV11-2 with TRBJ2-3, with a weak D call TRBD2 (5 bases). Trimming stripped 8 bases from V and 0 bases from J, with 12 bases between. The germline V gene encodes CDR1 SGHAT and CDR2 FQNNGV. The CDR3 has 14 residues.

The rearrangement links TRBV7-6 to TRBJ1-1; D is perhaps TRBD1 (6 bases). V was shortened by 2 bases and J by 1 base, with 14 bases between the two germline ends. The V gene's germline CDR1 is SGHVS and CDR2 FNYEAQ. The CDR3 has 16 amino acids. The CDR3 DNA sequence: TGTGCCAGCAGCTTACGGGGGGCAGGCAGGAACACTGAAGCTTTCTTT. Amino acids: CASSLRGAGRNTEAFF.

This clone was observed a few times. The chain is built from TRBV6-5 and TRBJ2-1, with TRBD1 matching 8 bases. Germline V lookup: CDR1 MNHEY, CDR2 SVGAGI. The trim removed 2 bases at V and 7 bases at J, leaving 7 bases unmatched. The length of the CDR3 is 15 residues. The CDR3: CASSYLDRVGNEQFF. The CDR3 coding sequence is TGTGCCAGCAGTTACCTGGACAGGGTGGGAAATGAGCAGTTCTTC.

There are a few counts of this clone. CDR3 protein: CAISESEGGADTQYF. As DNA, the CDR3 is TGTGCCATCAGTGAGTCGGAGGGGGGGGCAGATACGCAGTATTTT. The V call is TRBV10-3, the J call TRBJ2-3; the D gene is possibly TRBD2 (7 bases). This CDR3 is built from 15 residues. Germline CDR1 and CDR2: ENHRY and SYGVKD. Trimming pared 0 bases from V and 4 bases from J, leaving 11 bases between.

This chain connects TRBV5-1 to TRBJ2-1; 10 nucleotides line up with TRBD2. This CDR3 region has 14 residues. Losses at the gene ends were 5 bases for V and 8 bases for J; bases not matched to a gene: 7. The germline CDR1 and CDR2 sequences are SGHRS and YFSETQ. The CDR3 loop reads CASSILAGVDEQFF. The CDR3 bases are TGCGCCAGCAGTATCCTAGCGGGAGTTGATGAGCAGTTCTTC.

The chain is built from TRBV5-1 and TRBJ2-1, with a possible D match to TRBD2 (6 bases). V shed 4 bases and J shed 3 bases, with 8 bases lying between them. The CDR3 is made up of 13 amino acids. From germline, CDR1 is SGHRS and CDR2 YFSETQ. CDR3 region: CASSLRDYNEQFF. The CDR3 DNA follows: TGCGCCAGCAGCCTGCGGGACTACAATGAGCAGTTCTTC.

This clone is a singleton in its sample. The DNA for the CDR3 is TGTGCCAGCAGTTTCAGGGCGGCGGGAGAAAAACTGTTTTTT. The encoded protein is CASSFRAAGEKLFF. The chain recombines TRBV7-8 with TRBJ1-4; the D gene is possibly TRBD1 (5 bases). Trimming pared 6 bases from V and 8 bases from J, leaving 16 bases between. The CDR3 is 14 amino acids. Per germline, CDR1 SGHVS and CDR2 FQNEAQ.